Reported below is one TCR beta chain. No antigen is known for it. Germline CDR1 reads SNHLY; CDR2 reads FYNNEI. The CDR3 is 14 amino acids. V lost 6 bases, J lost 3 bases, and 14 bases lay in between. These data belong to a study of identical twins. Study observations and caveats: Abundant beta clonotypes from cord blood had fewer insertions, unlike memory repertoires, which showed none. Low generation-probability sequences were in excess among twin-shared out-of-frame alpha sequences. Invariant cells of the MAIT and iNKT types might have partly distorted the zero-insertion analyses.

Carrying unique molecular identifiers, the cDNA also gained a universal primer site through template switching. TCRdb ran MiXCR on the 5' RACE reads and lists one entry per CDR3 protein. The data hold approximately 410,000 distinct CDR3 sequences, with under 20% observed a single time. What was sequenced was naive T cells sorted from blood. This receptor was taken from a man between 50 and 59 years old in good health. The chain has TRBV2 and TRBJ1-2; D call uncertain. CDR3 coding DNA: TGTGCCAGCAGCAAAGAGGGCCGGCACTATGGCTACACCTTC. This gives the protein CASSKEGRHYGYTF. Full variable domain (missing parts from reference TRBV2 and TRBJ1-2): EPEVTQTPSHQVTQMGQEVILRCVPISNHLYFYWYRQILGQKVEFLVSFYNNEISEKSEIFDDQFSVERPDGSNFTLKIRSTKLEDSAMYFCASSKEGRHYGYTFGSGTRLTVV.